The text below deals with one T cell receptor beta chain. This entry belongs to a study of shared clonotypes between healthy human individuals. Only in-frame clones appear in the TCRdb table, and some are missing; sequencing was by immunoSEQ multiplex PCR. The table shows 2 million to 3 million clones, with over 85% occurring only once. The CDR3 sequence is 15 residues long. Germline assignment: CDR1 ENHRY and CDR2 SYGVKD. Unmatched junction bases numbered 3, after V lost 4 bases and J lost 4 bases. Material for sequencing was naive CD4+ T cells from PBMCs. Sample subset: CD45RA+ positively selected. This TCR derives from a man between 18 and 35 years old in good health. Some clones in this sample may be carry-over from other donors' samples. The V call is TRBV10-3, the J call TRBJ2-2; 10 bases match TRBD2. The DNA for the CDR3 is TGTGCCATCAGTGCACTAGCGGGGACCACCGGGGAGCTGTTTTTT. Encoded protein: CAISALAGTTGELFF.